A selection of T cell receptor beta chains follows, all from one sample in a study of cytomegalovirus exposure and HLA in healthy donors. The repertoire was sequenced with immunoSEQ multiplex PCR; TCRdb's copy has only in-frame clones and lacks some. The data hold around 99,000 clones, with around 78% observed a single time. The sequencing input was PBMCs. These TCRs come from a man aged 25 to 40 in good health and CMV-seronegative. The CDR3 runs from the conserved cysteine through the conserved F or W.

TRBV5-4,TRBJ1-2,CASSLGTGTAYGYTF
TRBV9,TRBJ2-7,CASSVTGKTSLGYEQYF
TRBV19,TRBJ2-3,CASSISPGPTDTQYF
TRBV4-1,TRBJ2-3,CASSQDMQGRTQYF
TRBV10-1,TRBJ2-6,CASSDNSGANVLTF
TRBV4-2,TRBJ1-4,CASSLTGPTNEKLFF
TRBV5-6,TRBJ2-3,CASSSTLGDTQYF
TRBV19,TRBJ1-2,CASSILSGQGYTF
TRBV19,TRBJ1-4,CASSTPRGEKLFF
TRBV10-3,TRBJ2-3,CAISEGVTDTQYF
TRBV6-1,TRBJ2-1,CASRDWTSRDEQFF
TRBV9,TRBJ2-1,CASSPSGTPYNEQFF
TRBV15,TRBJ2-3,CATSREKLIWGQGTDTQYF
TRBV27,TRBJ1-2,CASSPRTGPGYTF
TRBV9,TRBJ1-3,CASSVDLSSGNTIYF
TRBV14,TRBJ2-5,CASSHLAGQETQYF
TRBV13,TRBJ1-2,CASSLKGARGYTF
TRBV15,TRBJ2-2,CATSRAAGELFF
TRBV7-9,TRBJ1-5,CSSSLVGGVQHF
TRBV6-5,TRBJ2-1,CASSYSWDRGYNEQFF
TRBV4-1,TRBJ2-5,CASSHQYAGVRETQYF
TRBV5-8,TRBJ1-1,CASSLSRIAEAFF
TRBV10-2,TRBJ1-2,CASSEWDRSSYGYTF
TRBV28,TRBJ2-7,CASSYPGTGVYEQYF
TRBV7-8,TRBJ2-5,CASSPSASGKSETQYF
TRBV28,TRBJ1-1,CASSRHTQGFNTEAFF
TRBV11-2,TRBJ1-1,CASSRVRMNTEAFF
TRBV6-1,TRBJ1-6,CASSQQGDYNSPLHF
TRBV7-3,TRBJ1-5,CASSLLSSRESSNQPQHF
TRBV5-1,TRBJ2-7,CASSPSGLAGGSYEQYF
TRBV5-6,TRBJ2-5,CASSVSGPQETQYF
TRBV5-1,TRBJ2-7,CASPASCWDRGRAYEQYF
TRBV25-1,TRBJ1-6,CASSQMGGAESPLHF
TRBV19,TRBJ1-6,CASQGGISYNSPLHF
TRBV7-2,TRBJ2-1,CASSLSLANEQFF
TRBV2,TRBJ1-2,CASSEAGTGEGGYTF
TRBV13,TRBJ1-3,CASSLVRAGNTIYF
TRBV6-1,TRBJ1-5,CASRRGTGLNQPQHF
TRBV10-3,TRBJ2-1,CAIRDTDYSYNEQFF
TRBV2,TRBJ1-5,CASTRSGGDQPQHF
TRBV5-6,TRBJ2-7,CASTRTGGYEQYF
TRBV9,TRBJ2-7,CASSVGQGPSYEQYF
TRBV11-3,TRBJ2-2,CASSLLTGELFF
TRBV7-2,.,CASSIIAGGPVEQYF
TRBV6-5,TRBJ2-4,CASSYSTGTKNIQYF